This entry describes one TCR beta chain. Source study methods: Amplification of reference gene primers provided the estimated nucleated cell counts. Assay used: immunoSEQ multiplex PCR; TCRdb lists only in-frame clones, some missing. For V, J and clone size, that table is used; D and trimming come from the DNA. The sample lists 60,000 to 75,000 clones; 80% to 85% were seen once. This sample is drawn from a study of blood T cell repertoires in COVID-19. The CDR3 length is 14 residues. Looked up from germline, CDR1 is WSHSY and CDR2 is SAAADI. Trimming removed 3 bases from V and 4 bases from J, with 10 bases in between.

The sequenced sample consisted of peripheral blood. The clonotype comes from an elderly woman with acute or convalescent COVID-19. The gene calls are TRBV10-2 and TRBJ2-1, with D possibly being TRBD2 (6 bases). Here the CDR3 reads CASSDWGLYNEQFF. The CDR3 DNA reads TGCGCCAGCAGTGACTGGGGACTTTACAATGAGCAGTTCTTC.